This TCR beta chain was sequenced during a study of molecular identifiers for immune sequencing clone quantification (dated by TCRdb to between 2017 and 2018). About the study as a whole: For a replicate experiment, RNA from around 20,000 or 100,000 naive CD8 T cells was divided into five aliquots, of which four were sequenced. This methods study used CD8 T cells to benchmark TCR RNA copy counting and molecular-identifier clustering-based TCR repertoire sequencing (MIDCIRS).

This clonotype was seen only a few times. Its antigen specificity is not known. No base quality values were provided; no much bigger clone lies one nucleotide off. Study-level results and caveats: Spiked-in Jurkat TCR RNA equivalent to a single cell was reported to be detectable even among approximately 1 million naive CD8 T cells. When barcode sub-clustering was not used, chimeric consensus sequences inflated TCR diversity, with chimeras reaching as high as 47%. In CMV-specific effector cells, clones with more than 20 RNA copies accounted for over 97% of molecules, whereas in naive cells such clones accounted for under 1%. The naive libraries included spiked-in Jurkat TCR RNA (around 9 copies' worth), and this Jurkat TCR RNA is not part of the donor repertoire. Highly expanded clone sizes could be underestimated because identical TCR molecules may share a barcode. Modeling gave about three recovered TCR RNA copies per cell versus around 10 by digital PCR, implying approximately 30% capture efficiency.

Libraries of naive CD8 T cells were built from around 18,000 to 910,000 sorted cells, with 10%, 30% or 50% of the purified RNA used. Naive CD8 T cells, defined as CD8+CD4-CCR7+CD45RA+, were FACS-sorted into RLT Plus buffer on a BD FACSAria II. Detection sensitivity was tested by spiking Jurkat RNA equal to some 10 TCR copies' worth into samples containing about 17,000-1,000,000 naive CD8 T cells. CD8 T cells were enriched with RosetteSep CD8+ T Cell Enrichment Cocktail and Ficoll-Paque, followed by ACK red cell lysis. V has 3 bases trimmed and J has 2 bases trimmed; junction bases matching no gene number 7. Taken from the germline V gene, the CDR1 and CDR2 loops are MGHDK and SYGVNS. Inclusive of the bounding cysteine and phenylalanine, the CDR3 is 16 residues long. The read is trimmed to its CDR3 DNA, 48 bases read in frame from base 1. Libraries came from PCR. Sequencer: NextSeq 500. Bulk TCR libraries were generated as previously described, with the TCR primers listed in Table S5 used. The Qiagen AllPrep DNA/RNA kit was used to purify total RNA. Before analysis, reads from multiple sequencing runs of the same library were pooled. Processing in the source paper ran as follows. Reads were retained only if an exact TCR constant sequence was present, and the retained reads were trimmed to 150 nt and grouped according to their 12-nt molecular barcodes. Reads within each barcode group were sub-clustered using a 15% Levenshtein threshold, and quality-weighted consensus sequences were constructed for each RNA molecule. Non-functional sequences were removed, as were lower-count sequences one edit away from another. Based on a fit of two negative binomial distributions, barcode sub-clusters having less than 20% of the maximum read count were discarded. The raw public data were reprocessed by TCRdb itself: fastp quality trimming at Q25, MiXCR clonotype calling, in-frame beta chains only. Duplicate CDR3 protein sequences are folded into a single record with the most common DNA and genes. For this entry, the V and J calls and clone size follow TCRdb and not the study's own pipeline. The sample profile shows approximately 550,000 distinct CDR3 sequences; less than 30% of them were found once. About 0.75% of the sample is held by the ten biggest clonotypes.

The material sequenced was naive CD8+ T cells from blood, with Jurkat cell RNA spiked in. Sample cell subset or site, as interpreted from the label and publication: FACS-sorted CD8+CD4-CCR7+CD45RA+ naive T cells. This clonotype originated in a human donor in good health. Some libraries in this study had Jurkat cell RNA spiked in. The chain is encoded by TRBV25-1 joined to TRBJ1-3; a stretch of 7 junction bases matches TRBD1. Read as DNA, the sequence is TGTGCCAGCAGTGAGGACCCTAGGGGGCCTGGAAACACCATATATTTT. The translation is CASSEDPRGPGNTIYF.